This T cell receptor beta chain was captured in a study of T cells in Graves' hyperthyroidism and ophthalmopathy. Study findings and constraints: Most clonotypes expanded in the thyroid (above 0.001) were also present in blood.

V was pared by 4 bases and J by 5 bases, with 13 bases of the junction left unmatched. Germline values: CDR1 SQVTM, CDR2 ANQGSEA. CDR3 length: 16 amino acids. Authors of the study amplified TCR beta CDR3 regions from RNA transcripts. The HTBI primer set served for first-round RT-PCR of the TCR CDR3. Via MiXCR, TCRdb re-called the multiplex PCR reads, giving one row per CDR3 protein. The sample includes some 300,000 distinct CDR3 sequences, roughly 19% of them seen just once. Notes on this clonotype: No antigen is known for it.

The study excluded patients with uncontrolled infection, other autoimmune disease, pregnancy or lactation. The diagnostic basis comprised clinical symptoms, serum thyroxine and TRAb, thyroid ultrasound and orbital computed tomography. The origin of this receptor is a man aged 50-60 years with Graves' ophthalmopathy. The chain is built from TRBV29-1 and TRBJ1-5; TRBD1 aligns across 8 bases. Sequenced: blood. The CDR3 protein is CSVGRQGRRGDQPQHF. CDR3 DNA sequence: TGCAGCGTTGGTAGACAGGGGAGAAGAGGGGATCAGCCCCAGCATTTT. Full variable domain (outside the CDR3, taken from reference TRBV29-1 and TRBJ1-5): SAVISQKPSRDICQRGTSLTIQCQVDSQVTMMFWYRQQPGQSLTLIATANQGSEATYESGFVIDKFPISRPNLTFSTLTVSNMSPEDSSIYLCSVGRQGRRGDQPQHFGDGTRLSIL.